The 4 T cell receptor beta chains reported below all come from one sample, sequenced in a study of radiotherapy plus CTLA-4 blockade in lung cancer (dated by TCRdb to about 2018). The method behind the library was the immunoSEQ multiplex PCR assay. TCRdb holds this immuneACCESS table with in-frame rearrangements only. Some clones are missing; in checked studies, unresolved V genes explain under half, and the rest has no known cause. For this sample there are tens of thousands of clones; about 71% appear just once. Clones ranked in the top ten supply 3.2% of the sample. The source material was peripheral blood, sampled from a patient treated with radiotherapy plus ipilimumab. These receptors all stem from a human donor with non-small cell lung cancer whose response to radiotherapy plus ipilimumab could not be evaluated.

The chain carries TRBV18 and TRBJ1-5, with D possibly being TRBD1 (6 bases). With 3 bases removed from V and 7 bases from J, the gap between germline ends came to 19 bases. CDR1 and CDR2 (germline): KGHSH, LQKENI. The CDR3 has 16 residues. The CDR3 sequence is CASSPGFATGGQPQHF. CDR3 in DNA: TGTGCCAGCTCACCGGGTTTCGCGACAGGTGGACAGCCCCAGCATTTT.

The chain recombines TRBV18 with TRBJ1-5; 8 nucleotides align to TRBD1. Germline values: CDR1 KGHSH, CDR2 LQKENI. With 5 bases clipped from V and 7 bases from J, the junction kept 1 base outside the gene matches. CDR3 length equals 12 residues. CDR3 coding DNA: TGTGCCAGCTCAGGACAGGGCCAGCCCCAGCATTTT. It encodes CASSGQGQPQHF.

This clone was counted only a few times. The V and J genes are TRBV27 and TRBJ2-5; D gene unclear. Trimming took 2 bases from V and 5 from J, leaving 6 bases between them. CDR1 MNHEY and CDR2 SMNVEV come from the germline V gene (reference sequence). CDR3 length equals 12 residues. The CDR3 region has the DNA TGTGCCAGCAGTTTACTCGGGGAGACCCAGTACTTC. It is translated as CASSLLGETQYF.

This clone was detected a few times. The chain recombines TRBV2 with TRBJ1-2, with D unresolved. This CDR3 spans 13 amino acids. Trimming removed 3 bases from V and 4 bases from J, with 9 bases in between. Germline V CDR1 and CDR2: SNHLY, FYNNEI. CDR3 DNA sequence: TGTGCCAGCAGTGATACCGGGATCTATGGCTACACCTTC. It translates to CASSDTGIYGYTF.